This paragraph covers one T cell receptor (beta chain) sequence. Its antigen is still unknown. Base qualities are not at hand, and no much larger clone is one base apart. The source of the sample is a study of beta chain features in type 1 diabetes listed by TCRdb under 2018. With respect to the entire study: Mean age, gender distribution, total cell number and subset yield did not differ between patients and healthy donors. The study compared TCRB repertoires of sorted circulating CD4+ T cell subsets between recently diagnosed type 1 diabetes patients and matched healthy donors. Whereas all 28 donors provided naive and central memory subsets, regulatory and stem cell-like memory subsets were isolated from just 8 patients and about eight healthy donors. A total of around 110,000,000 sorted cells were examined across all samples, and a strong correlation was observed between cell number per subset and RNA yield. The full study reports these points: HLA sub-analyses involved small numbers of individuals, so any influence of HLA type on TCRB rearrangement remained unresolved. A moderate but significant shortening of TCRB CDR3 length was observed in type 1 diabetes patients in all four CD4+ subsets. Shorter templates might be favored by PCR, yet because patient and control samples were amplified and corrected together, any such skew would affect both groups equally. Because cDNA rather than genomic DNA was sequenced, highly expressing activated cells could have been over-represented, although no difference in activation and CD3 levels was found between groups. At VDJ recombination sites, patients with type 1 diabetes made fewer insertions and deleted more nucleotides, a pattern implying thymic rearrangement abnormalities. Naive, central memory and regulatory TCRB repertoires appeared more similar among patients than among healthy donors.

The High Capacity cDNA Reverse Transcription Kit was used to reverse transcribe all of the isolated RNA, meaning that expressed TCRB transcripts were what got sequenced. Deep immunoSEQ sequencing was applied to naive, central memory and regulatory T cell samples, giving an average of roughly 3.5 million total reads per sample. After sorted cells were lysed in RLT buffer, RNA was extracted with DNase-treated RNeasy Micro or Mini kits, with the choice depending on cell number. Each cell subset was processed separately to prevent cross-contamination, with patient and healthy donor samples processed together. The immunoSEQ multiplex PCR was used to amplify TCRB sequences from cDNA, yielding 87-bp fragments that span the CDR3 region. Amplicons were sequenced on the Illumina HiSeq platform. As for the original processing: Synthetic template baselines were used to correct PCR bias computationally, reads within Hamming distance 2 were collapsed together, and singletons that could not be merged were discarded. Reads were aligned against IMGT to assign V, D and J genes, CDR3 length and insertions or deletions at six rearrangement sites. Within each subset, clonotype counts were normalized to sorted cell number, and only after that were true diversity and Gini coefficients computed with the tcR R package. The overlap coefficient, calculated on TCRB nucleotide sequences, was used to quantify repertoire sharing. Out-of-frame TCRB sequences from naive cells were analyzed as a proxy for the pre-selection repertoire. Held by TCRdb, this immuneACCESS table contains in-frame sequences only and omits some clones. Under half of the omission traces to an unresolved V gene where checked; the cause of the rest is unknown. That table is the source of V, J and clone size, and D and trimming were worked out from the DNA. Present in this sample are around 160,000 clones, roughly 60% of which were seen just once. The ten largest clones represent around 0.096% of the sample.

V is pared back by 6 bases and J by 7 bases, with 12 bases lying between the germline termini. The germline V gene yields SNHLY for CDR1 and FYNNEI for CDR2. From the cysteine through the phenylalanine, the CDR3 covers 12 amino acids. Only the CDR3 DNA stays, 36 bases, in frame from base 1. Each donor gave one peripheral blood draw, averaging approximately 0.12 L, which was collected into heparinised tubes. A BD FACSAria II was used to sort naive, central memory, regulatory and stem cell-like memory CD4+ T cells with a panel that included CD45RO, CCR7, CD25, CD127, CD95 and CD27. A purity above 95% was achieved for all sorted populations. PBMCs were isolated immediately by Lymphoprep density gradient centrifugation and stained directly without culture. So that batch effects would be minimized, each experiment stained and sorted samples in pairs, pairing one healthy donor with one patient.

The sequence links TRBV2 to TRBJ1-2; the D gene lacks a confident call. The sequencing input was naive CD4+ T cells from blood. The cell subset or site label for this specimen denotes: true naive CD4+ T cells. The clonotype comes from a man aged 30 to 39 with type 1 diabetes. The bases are TGTGCCAGCAGCCCGGAACCACGTGGCTACACCTTC. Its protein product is CASSPEPRGYTF. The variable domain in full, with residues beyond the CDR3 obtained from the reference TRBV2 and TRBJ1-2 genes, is EPEVTQTPSHQVTQMGQEVILRCVPISNHLYFYWYRQILGQKVEFLVSFYNNEISEKSEIFDDQFSVERPDGSNFTLKIRSTKLEDSAMYFCASSPEPRGYTFGSGTRLTVV.